This T cell receptor (beta chain) was sequenced in a study of cytomegalovirus exposure and HLA in healthy donors. Study-wide results and caveats: About 180 TCR beta chains were listed as cytomegalovirus-associated. At a 0.05 false discovery rate, a later analysis found 18,000 or so TCR beta sequences to be associated with HLA alleles.

J gave up 5 bases and V 3 bases, and 13 bases lay outside the gene matches. This CDR3 is 17 amino acids long. The germline V gene has CDR1 LNHDA and CDR2 SQIVND (reference sequence). Notes on this clone: Its antigen is as yet unknown.

It was with 60 Vbeta and 13 Jbeta primers that the PCR ran. Repertoires were generated with immunoSEQ multiplex PCR, while TCRdb's copy carries only in-frame clones and drops some. Among approximately 160,000 clones listed, roughly four fifths were seen once. The TCR comes from a woman in her late teens or twenties in good health and CMV-seronegative. J is TRBJ2-1 and V is TRBV19; 7 bases fit TRBD2. Sequencing was carried out using PBMCs. DNA of the CDR3: TGTGCCAGTAGTATCTCTAGCTTGCGGGGGAAAGACAATGAGCAGTTCTTC. Translation: CASSISSLRGKDNEQFF. Together with reference TRBV19 and TRBJ2-1, the CDR3 gives the full variable domain: DGGITQSPKYLFRKEGQNVTLSCEQNLNHDAMYWYRQDPGQGLRLIYYSQIVNDFQKGDIAEGYSVSREKKESFPLTVTSAQKNPTAFYLCASSISSLRGKDNEQFFGPGTRLTVL.